This TCR beta chain was recorded in a study of blood T cell repertoires in COVID-19. CDR3 length: 13 amino acids. Per the germline V gene, CDR1 is SGHTA and CDR2 is FQGNSA. Trimming stripped 3 bases from V and 7 bases from J, with 10 bases between. The protocol was immunoSEQ multiplex PCR, while the TCRdb copy is restricted to in-frame clones and leaves out a portion. Here the sample spans under 200,000 clones, about 81% being singletons. This chain links TRBV7-2 with TRBJ2-1, with TRBD1 as a possible D gene (5 bases). The clonotype originates from a woman aged 60-70 years with COVID-19, enrolled during active disease. Sequences were obtained from peripheral blood. CDR3 DNA: TGTGCCAGCAGCTTCGTCAGGGAAAATGAGCAGTTCTTC. Its protein product is CASSFVRENEQFF.